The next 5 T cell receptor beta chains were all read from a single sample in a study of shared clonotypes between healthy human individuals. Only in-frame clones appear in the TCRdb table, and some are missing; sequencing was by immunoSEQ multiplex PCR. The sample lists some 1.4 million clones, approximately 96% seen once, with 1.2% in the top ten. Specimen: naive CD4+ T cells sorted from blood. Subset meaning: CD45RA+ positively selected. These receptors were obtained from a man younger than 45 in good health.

CDR3 protein: CASSLTGLAEDNEQFF. In nucleotides, the CDR3 is TGTGCCAGCAGTTTAACGGGACTAGCGGAGGACAATGAGCAGTTCTTC. This rearrangement joins TRBV27 to TRBJ2-1; 11 bases map to TRBD2. The CDR3 spans 16 residues. Looked up from germline, CDR1 is MNHEY and CDR2 is SMNVEV (reference sequence). The V and J ends lost 2 bases and 5 bases, in that order; junction bases with no gene match: 5.

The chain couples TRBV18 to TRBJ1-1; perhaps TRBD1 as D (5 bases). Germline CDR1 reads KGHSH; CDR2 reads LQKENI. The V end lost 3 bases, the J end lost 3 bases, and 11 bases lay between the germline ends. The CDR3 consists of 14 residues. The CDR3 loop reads CASSPMTAYTEAFF. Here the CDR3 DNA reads TGTGCCAGCTCACCGATGACAGCGTACACTGAAGCTTTCTTT.

CDR3 protein: CASSYREGYNEQFF. The DNA for the CDR3 is TGTGCCAGCAGTTATAGGGAGGGCTACAATGAGCAGTTCTTC. The chain recombines TRBV6-5 with TRBJ2-1; 7 positions agree with TRBD2. V gave up 3 bases and J gave up 3 bases; unmatched junction bases: 2. The CDR3 covers 14 residues. Germline V CDR1 and CDR2: MNHEY, SVGAGI.

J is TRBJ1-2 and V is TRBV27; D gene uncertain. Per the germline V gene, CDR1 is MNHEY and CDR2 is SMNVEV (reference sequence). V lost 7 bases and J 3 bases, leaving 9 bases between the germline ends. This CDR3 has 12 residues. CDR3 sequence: CASNISHYGYTF. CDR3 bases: TGTGCCAGCAATATATCCCACTATGGCTACACCTTC.

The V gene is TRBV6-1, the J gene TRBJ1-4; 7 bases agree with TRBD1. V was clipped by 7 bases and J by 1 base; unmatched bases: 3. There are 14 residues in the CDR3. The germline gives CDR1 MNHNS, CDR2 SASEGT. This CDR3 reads CASIQGRTNEKLFF. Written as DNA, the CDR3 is TGTGCCAGCATACAGGGGCGAACTAATGAAAAACTGTTTTTT.